This entry lists 20 T cell receptor beta chains sequenced from one sample in a study of blood T cells in healthy people across ages. With a J-beta primer mix and a sample-barcoded 5' primer, a second PCR ran roughly 6 to 12 cycles. TCRdb independently ran MiXCR on the 5' RACE reads; one entry per CDR3 protein. The profile covers roughly 1.5 million distinct CDR3 sequences, with approximately 43% appearing a single time and around 4% taken by the ten largest. The specimen sequenced was blood. The receptors derive from a woman aged 18 to 35 in good health.

The rearrangement uses TRBV5-6 and TRBJ2-1, with 10 positions matching TRBD1. Germline V gives CDR1 SGHDT, CDR2 YYEEEE. CDR3 length: 12 amino acids. Trimming cost V 5 bases and J 11 bases; bases outside gene matches: 4. The CDR3 protein is CASRTGGAQQFF. As DNA, the CDR3 is TGTGCCAGCAGGACAGGGGGCGCCCAGCAGTTCTTC.

This clonotype was detected only a few times. V and J are TRBV11-2 and TRBJ2-3, with TRBD2 matching 13 bases. With V trimmed by 3 bases and J by 3 bases, 9 bases remained unmatched. The length of the CDR3 is 18 residues. Germline CDR1 reads SGHAT; CDR2 reads FQNNGV. The CDR3 coding sequence is TGTGCCAGCAGCTTCCCTGGACTAGCGGGGGTGGTTACAGATACGCAGTATTTT. It is translated as CASSFPGLAGVVTDTQYF.

The chain couples TRBV30 to TRBJ1-5; D might be TRBD1 (5 bases). The germline V gene has CDR1 GTSNPN and CDR2 SVGIG (reference sequence). Trimming cost V 7 bases and J 5 bases, with 15 bases left between them. The CDR3 is 13 amino acids. CDR3 DNA: TGTGCCTACCCGGACACGGTGCATCAGCCCCAGCATTTT. Encoded protein: CAYPDTVHQPQHF.

This clonotype appeared a few times. The chain employs TRBV6-2 or TRBV6-3 and TRBJ2-1, with D possibly matching TRBD2 (6 bases). The ends were cut back, 2 bases at V and 4 bases at J, with 12 bases in the middle. This CDR3 spans 15 amino acids. CDR1 is MNHEY, CDR2 SVGEGT, per germline. The CDR3 loop reads CASSYKAGPYNEQFF. The CDR3 nucleotides read TGTGCCAGCAGTTACAAAGCGGGTCCTTACAATGAGCAGTTCTTC.

In regard to this clonotype: A read error is possible here, since a much larger clone lies one base away. J is TRBJ2-1 and V is TRBV12-3 or TRBV12-4; D might be TRBD2 (5 bases). The J call could be wrong; TRBJ2-7 is a better fit for the DNA end. This CDR3 comprises 13 residues. CDR3 DNA sequence: TGTGCCATCAGGACTGGCACCTACAATGAGCAGTACTTC. Its protein product is CAIRTGTYNEQYF.

This clonotype has only a few counts. The V call is TRBV11-2, the J call TRBJ2-1; 8 bases are a match to TRBD2. In germline, CDR1 is SGHAT, CDR2 FQNNGV. The CDR3 extends over 17 amino acids. The V and J ends lost 5 bases and 1 base, in that order; junction bases with no gene match: 10. CDR3 sequence reads: CASSPFRLAGSYNEQFF. The CDR3 nucleotides read TGTGCCAGCAGCCCCTTTAGGCTAGCGGGTTCCTACAATGAGCAGTTCTTC.

The chain couples TRBV9 to TRBJ1-2; D unclear. The CDR3 runs to 14 residues. Germline CDR1 is SGDLS and CDR2 is YYNGEE. V lost 4 bases to trimming and J lost 4 bases, with 14 bases between them. The chain's CDR3 is CASSPLTSPYGYTF. The DNA for the CDR3 is TGTGCCAGCAGCCCACTGACATCTCCCTATGGCTACACCTTC.

This clonotype turned up a few times. The chain has TRBV4-2 and TRBJ2-1; D is perhaps TRBD2 (7 bases). The V end lost 7 bases, the J end lost 6 bases, and 13 bases lay between the germline ends. The CDR3 extends over 13 amino acids. The V gene's germline CDR1 is LGHNA and CDR2 YNFKEQ. The CDR3 DNA sequence: TGTGCCAGCACCATGGGGGGGCTCAATGAGCAGTTCTTC. Amino acids: CASTMGGLNEQFF.

The chain couples TRBV9 to TRBJ1-4, with no clear D. Germline-derived CDR1 and CDR2 are SGDLS and YYNGEE. The CDR3 totals 19 residues. V was pared by 0 bases and J by 0 bases, with 18 bases between. The CDR3 DNA reads TGTGCCAGCAGCGTAGGCAAAGGACCGACTTTAGCAACTAATGAAAAACTGTTTTTT. Amino acid sequence: CASSVGKGPTLATNEKLFF.

The CDR3 DNA is TGTGCCAGCAGATGGACTAGCGGGACTAGCGGGGAGCTGTTTTTT. This encodes CASRWTSGTSGELFF. The V and J genes are TRBV6-4 and TRBJ2-2; 12 bases align to TRBD2. CDR3 length: 15 residues. V was clipped by 6 bases and J by 7 bases; unmatched bases: 6. Germline V lookup: CDR1 MRHNA, CDR2 SNTAGT.

This chain links TRBV29-1 with TRBJ1-1; D might be TRBD1 (6 bases). In germline, CDR1 is SQVTM, CDR2 ANQGSEA. Trimming removed 7 bases from V and 4 bases from J, with 16 bases in between. This CDR3 spans 13 amino acids. The chain's CDR3 is CSAVGQLGTEAFF. CDR3 nucleotide sequence: TGCAGCGCCGTAGGACAGCTTGGCACTGAAGCTTTCTTT.

The V and J genes are TRBV11-3 and TRBJ1-1; a possible D gene is TRBD1 (5 bases). The CDR3 loop spans 13 amino acids. The V gene's germline CDR1 is SGHNT and CDR2 YENEEA. The ends were cut back, 0 bases at V and 5 bases at J, with 7 bases in the middle. This CDR3 reads CASSLEGVTEAFF. The CDR3 DNA is TGTGCCAGCAGCTTAGAAGGGGTAACTGAAGCTTTCTTT.

The V and J genes are TRBV30 and TRBJ2-1; D not certain. The CDR3 length is 11 residues. Trimming cost V 1 base and J 8 bases, with 6 bases left between them. The germline V gene has CDR1 GTSNPN and CDR2 SVGIG (reference sequence). The CDR3 region has the DNA TGTGCCTGGAGTGGTTTCGATGAGCAGTTCTTC. This sequence encodes CAWSGFDEQFF.

The rearrangement uses TRBV7-2 and TRBJ2-3; the D gene is possibly TRBD2 (5 bases). The V end lost 1 base, the J end lost 1 base, and 9 bases lay between the germline ends. Germline assignment: CDR1 SGHTA and CDR2 FQGNSA. This CDR3 comprises 15 residues. The CDR3 DNA reads TGTGCCAGCAGCTTAGGAGGGTTTGGCACAGATACGCAGTATTTT. Its protein product is CASSLGGFGTDTQYF.

The rearrangement links TRBV5-1 to TRBJ1-4; no definite D call. Trimming removed 2 bases at V and 4 bases at J, with 9 bases between. Germline assignment: CDR1 SGHRS and CDR2 YFSETQ. The CDR3 consists of 14 residues. This chain's CDR3 is CASSFTEFNEKLFF. In nucleotides, the CDR3 is TGCGCCAGCAGCTTCACGGAATTTAATGAAAAACTGTTTTTT.

The chain carries TRBV7-2 and TRBJ2-5; tentatively, D is TRBD1 or TRBD2 (5 bases each). Germline assignment: CDR1 SGHTA and CDR2 FQGNSA. The CDR3 sequence is 16 residues long. V was cut by 6 bases and J by 1 base, with 18 bases left in between. The CDR3 loop is CASSPSGRGSQETQYF. The CDR3 nucleotides read TGTGCCAGCAGTCCCTCGGGAAGGGGCAGCCAAGAGACCCAGTACTTC.

This chain uses TRBV20-1 with TRBJ2-3; tentative D call: TRBD1 (6 bases). The CDR3 consists of 13 residues. The germline CDR1 and CDR2 sequences are DFQATT and SNEGSKA (reference sequence). Trimming removed 3 bases from V and 6 bases from J, with 13 bases in between. Here the CDR3 DNA reads TGCAGTGCTAGGAGGGGGAGTGGTGATACGCAGTATTTT. Amino acid sequence: CSARRGSGDTQYF.

This clonotype was picked up a small number of times. This chain links TRBV9 with TRBJ2-1, with 8 nucleotides matching TRBD1. J gave up 8 bases and V 0 bases, and 7 bases lay outside the gene matches. This CDR3 has 15 residues. Germline V gene lookup returns CDR1 SGDLS and CDR2 YYNGEE. This CDR3 is CASSVEDRVVDEQFF. The DNA of the CDR3 is TGTGCCAGCAGCGTAGAGGACAGGGTAGTCGATGAGCAGTTCTTC.

The sample holds a few counts of this clonotype. The rearrangement joins TRBV7-9 to TRBJ2-7; no definite D call. This CDR3 is 13 amino acids long. The V gene's germline CDR1 is SEHNR and CDR2 FQNEAQ (reference sequence). V was cut by 5 bases and J by 0 bases, with 8 bases left in between. CDR3 sequence reads: CASSQKISYEQYF. DNA for the CDR3: TGTGCCAGCAGCCAAAAAATCTCCTACGAGCAGTACTTC. Filled out from reference TRBV7-9 and TRBJ2-7, the complete variable domain reads DTGVSQNPRHKITKRGQNVTFRCDPISEHNRLYWYRQTLGQGPEFLTYFQNEAQLEKSRLLSDRFSAERPKGSFSTLEIQRTEQGDSAMYLCASSQKISYEQYFGPGTRLTVT.

This clonotype was picked up a small number of times. This sequence joins TRBV2 and TRBJ1-1; D ambiguous. V was shortened by 8 bases and J by 0 bases, with 10 bases between the two germline ends. This CDR3 contains 13 residues. Per the germline V gene, CDR1 is SNHLY and CDR2 is FYNNEI. The CDR3 is CASLGGMNTEAFF. CDR3 DNA sequence: TGTGCCAGCTTGGGCGGGATGAACACTGAAGCTTTCTTT.